A selection of T cell receptor beta chains follows, all from one sample in a study of blood T cell repertoires in COVID-19. Using immunoSEQ multiplex PCR, the repertoire was profiled, and TCRdb retains in-frame clones only, with some absent. The table lists about 42,000 clones, around 85% of them singletons. Specimen: peripheral blood. Receptors originate from a human donor in a cohort sampled during active COVID-19. Both conserved end residues are part of each CDR3. D genes are given only for firm matches. Clone size appears in some rows only: once, few, many, or a class for an expanded clone.

abundance,v_gene,j_gene,d_gene,CDR3aa,CDR3nt
.,TRBV5-6,TRBJ1-6,TRBD1,CASRKTGERSPLHF,TGTGCCAGCAGAAAGACAGGGGAGAGGTCACCCCTCCACTTT
.,TRBV10-1,TRBJ2-5,TRBD1,CASSQQGNQGTQYF,TGCGCCAGCAGTCAACAGGGGAATCAAGGGACCCAGTACTTC
.,TRBV19,TRBJ2-3,TRBD1,CASRDRRTDTQYF,TGTGCCAGTAGGGACAGGCGGACTGATACGCAGTATTTT
.,TRBV7-9,TRBJ1-2,.,CASSSTPDGYTF,TGTGCCAGCAGCTCGACTCCAGATGGCTACACCTTC
once,TRBV11-2,TRBJ2-4,.,CASSLDHRAQYF,TGTGCCAGCAGCTTAGATCACAGGGCTCAGTACTTC
.,TRBV15,TRBJ2-5,.,CATSRDTRETQYF,TGTGCCACCAGCAGGGATACGCGGGAGACCCAGTACTTC
.,TRBV14,TRBJ1-4,TRBD1,CASSRARDRELFF,TGTGCCAGCAGCCGGGCCCGGGACAGGGAACTGTTTTTT
.,TRBV7-8,TRBJ2-5,.,CASSLASQGETQYF,TGTGCCAGCAGCTTAGCTAGCCAGGGAGAGACCCAGTACTTC
medium-sized,TRBV2,TRBJ1-4,.,CASSLTEGNEKLFF,TGTGCCAGCAGTTTGACAGAAGGGAATGAAAAACTGTTTTTT
.,TRBV6-6,TRBJ2-3,TRBD1,CASRRDRAADTQYF,TGTGCCAGCAGACGCGACAGGGCGGCAGATACGCAGTATTTT
.,TRBV5-1,TRBJ2-2,TRBD2,CASSLAVRGGAGTGELFF,TGCGCCAGCAGCTTGGCCGTTCGCGGGGGGGCTGGCACCGGGGAGCTGTTTTTT
.,TRBV7-9,TRBJ1-2,.,CASSLAEGSSVGYTF,TGTGCCAGCAGCTTAGCGGAGGGGAGCTCCGTGGGCTACACCTTC
.,TRBV6-2/TRBV6-3,TRBJ1-2,.,CASSTANYGYTF,TGTGCCAGCAGTACAGCTAACTATGGCTACACCTTC
.,TRBV14,TRBJ2-4,.,CASSRNGGFQYF,TGTGCCAGCAGCCGAAATGGGGGGTTTCAGTACTTC
.,TRBV5-4,TRBJ1-6,TRBD1,CASSSAKDRDNSPLHF,TGTGCCAGCAGCTCCGCGAAGGACAGGGATAATTCACCCCTCCACTTT
.,TRBV14,TRBJ1-4,.,CASTGEKLFF,TGTGCCAGCACGGGTGAAAAACTGTTTTTT
.,TRBV7-2,TRBJ1-1,TRBD1,CASSLSRDSISAFF,TGTGCCAGCAGCTTGTCGCGGGACAGCATTTCAGCTTTCTTT
.,TRBV19,TRBJ1-2,.,CASSIYQGGNYGYTF,TGTGCCAGTAGTATATATCAGGGAGGCAACTATGGCTACACCTTC
.,TRBV9,TRBJ2-3,.,CASSVVTNTDTQYF,TGTGCCAGCAGCGTAGTGACTAACACAGATACGCAGTATTTT
once,TRBV9,TRBJ2-4,.,CASDTGMRAKNIQYF,TGTGCCAGTGACACAGGGATGAGGGCCAAAAACATTCAGTACTTC
.,TRBV7-9,TRBJ2-1,.,CASSLVQRGGGKQFF,TGTGCCAGCAGCTTAGTACAGCGGGGAGGGGGGAAGCAGTTCTTC
.,TRBV7-3,TRBJ2-5,TRBD1,CASSLGTGVLETQYF,TGTGCCAGCAGCTTGGGGACAGGGGTTTTAGAGACCCAGTACTTC
.,TRBV6-5,TRBJ2-2,.,CASSPGTNTGELFF,TGTGCCAGCAGCCCCGGGACAAACACCGGGGAGCTGTTTTTT